This TCR beta chain was sequenced for a study of cytomegalovirus exposure and HLA in healthy donors. This CDR3 region has 16 residues. Germline loops: CDR1 SGHRS, CDR2 YFSETQ. The V end was cut by 4 bases, the J end by 3 bases, with 16 bases between. The PCR was carried out with 60 Vbeta primers and 13 Jbeta primers. Assay: immunoSEQ multiplex PCR; the TCRdb copy retains only in-frame clones and omits some. The listing records under 200,000 clones. The rearrangement links TRBV5-1 to TRBJ2-2; perhaps TRBD1 as D (5 bases). Material for sequencing was PBMCs. The sequence was obtained from a man aged 25 to 40 in good health and CMV-seronegative. The CDR3 DNA follows: TGCGCCAGCAGCGCATACCAGACAGCTGACACCGGGGAGCTGTTTTTT. Encoded protein: CASSAYQTADTGELFF.